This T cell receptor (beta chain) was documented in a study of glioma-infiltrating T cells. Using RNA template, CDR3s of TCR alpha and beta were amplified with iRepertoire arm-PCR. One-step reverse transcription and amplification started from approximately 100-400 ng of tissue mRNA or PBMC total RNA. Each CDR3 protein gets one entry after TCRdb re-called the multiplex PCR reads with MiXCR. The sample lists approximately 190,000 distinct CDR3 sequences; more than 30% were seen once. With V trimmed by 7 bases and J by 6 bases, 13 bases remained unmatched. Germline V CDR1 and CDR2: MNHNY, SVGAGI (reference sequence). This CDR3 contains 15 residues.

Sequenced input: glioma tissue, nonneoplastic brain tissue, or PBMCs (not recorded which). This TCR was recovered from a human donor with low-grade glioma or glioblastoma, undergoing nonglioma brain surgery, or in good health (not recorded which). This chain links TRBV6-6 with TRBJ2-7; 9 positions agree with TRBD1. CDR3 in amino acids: CASIPAPSTGGEQYF. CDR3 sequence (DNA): TGTGCCAGCATTCCCGCACCATCGACAGGGGGCGAGCAGTACTTC.